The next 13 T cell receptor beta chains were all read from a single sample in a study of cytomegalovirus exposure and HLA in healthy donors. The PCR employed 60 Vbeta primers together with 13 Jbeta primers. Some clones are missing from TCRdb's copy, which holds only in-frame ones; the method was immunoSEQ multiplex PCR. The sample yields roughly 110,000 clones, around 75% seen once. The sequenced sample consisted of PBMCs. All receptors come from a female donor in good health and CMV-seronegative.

This CDR3 is CASSLGGLPNTEAFF. CDR3 sequence (DNA): TGTGCCAGCAGCTTAGGGGGCCTACCGAACACTGAAGCTTTCTTT. V usage is TRBV7-8 and J usage is TRBJ1-1, with a possible D match to TRBD1 (5 bases). This CDR3 region has 15 residues. In germline, CDR1 is SGHVS, CDR2 FQNEAQ. V lost 1 base and J lost 1, with 10 bases in between.

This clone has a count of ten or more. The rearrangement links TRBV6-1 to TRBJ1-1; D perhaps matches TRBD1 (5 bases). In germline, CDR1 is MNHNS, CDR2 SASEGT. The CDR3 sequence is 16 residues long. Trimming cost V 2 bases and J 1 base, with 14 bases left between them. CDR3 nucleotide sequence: TGTGCCAGCAGTGAATTAGATGGGGCCCCGAACACTGAAGCTTTCTTT. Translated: CASSELDGAPNTEAFF.

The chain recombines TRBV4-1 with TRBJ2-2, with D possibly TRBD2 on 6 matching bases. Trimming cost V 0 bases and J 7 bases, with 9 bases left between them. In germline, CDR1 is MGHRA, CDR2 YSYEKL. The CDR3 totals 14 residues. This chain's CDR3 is CASSQERRGGELFF. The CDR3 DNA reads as TGCGCCAGCAGCCAAGAAAGGCGGGGCGGGGAGCTGTTTTTT.

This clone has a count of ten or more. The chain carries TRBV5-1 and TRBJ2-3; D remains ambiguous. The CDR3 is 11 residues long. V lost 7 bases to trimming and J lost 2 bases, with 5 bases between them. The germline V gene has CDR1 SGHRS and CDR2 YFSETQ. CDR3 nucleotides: TGCGCCAGCGCGTCCACAGATACGCAGTATTTT. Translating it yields CASASTDTQYF.

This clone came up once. The CDR3 DNA follows: TGTGCCAGCAGCGACCGGACAGGTTCGGATGAGCAGTTCTTC. Its translation is CASSDRTGSDEQFF. V is TRBV7-2 and J is TRBJ2-1; 7 nucleotides align to TRBD1. The CDR3 length is 14 residues. V gave up 5 bases and J gave up 8 bases; unmatched junction bases: 9. Germline V gene sequence: CDR1 SGHTA, CDR2 FQGNSA. The variable domain in full, with the rest retrieved from reference TRBV7-2 and TRBJ2-1, is GAGVSQSPSNKVTEKGKDVELRCDPISGHTALYWYRQSLGQGLEFLIYFQGNSAPDKSGLPSDRFSAERTGGSVSTLTIQRTQQEDSAVYLCASSDRTGSDEQFFGPGTRLTVL.

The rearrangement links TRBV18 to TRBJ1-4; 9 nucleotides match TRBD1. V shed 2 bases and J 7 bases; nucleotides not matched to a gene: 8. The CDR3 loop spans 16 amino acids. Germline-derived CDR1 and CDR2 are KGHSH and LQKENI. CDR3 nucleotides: TGTGCCAGCTCACCAGGGTTCGACAGGGGGAGTGAAAAACTGTTTTTT. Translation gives CASSPGFDRGSEKLFF.

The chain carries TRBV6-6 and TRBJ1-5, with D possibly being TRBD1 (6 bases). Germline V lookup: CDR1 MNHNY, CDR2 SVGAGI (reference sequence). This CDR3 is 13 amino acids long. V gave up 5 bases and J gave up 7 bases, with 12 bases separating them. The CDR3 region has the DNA TGTGCCAGCAGTGATACAGGGAGCCAGCCCCAGCATTTT. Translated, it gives CASSDTGSQPQHF.

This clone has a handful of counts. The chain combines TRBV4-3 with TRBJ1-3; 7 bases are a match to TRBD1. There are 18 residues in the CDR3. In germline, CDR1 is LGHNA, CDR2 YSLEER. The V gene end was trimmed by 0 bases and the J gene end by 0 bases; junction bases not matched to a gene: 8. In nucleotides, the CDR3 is TGCGCCAGCAGCCAAGACCTAAGACAGGGCCTCTCTGGAAACACCATATATTTT. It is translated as CASSQDLRQGLSGNTIYF.

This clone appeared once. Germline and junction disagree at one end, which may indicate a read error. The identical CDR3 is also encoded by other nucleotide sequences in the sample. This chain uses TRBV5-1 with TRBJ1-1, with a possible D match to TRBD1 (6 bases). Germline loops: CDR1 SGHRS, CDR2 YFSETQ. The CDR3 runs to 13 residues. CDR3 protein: CASSSDSNTEAFF. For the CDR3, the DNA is TGCGCCAGCAGCTCGGACAGCAACACTGAAGCCTTCTTT.

Written as DNA, the CDR3 is TGTGCCAGCTCACCTGGACAGGGGGGAGATACGCAGTATTTT. This gives the protein CASSPGQGGDTQYF. The chain uses TRBV18 and TRBJ2-3; 10 positions match TRBD1. Per the germline V gene, CDR1 is KGHSH and CDR2 is LQKENI. The CDR3 is 14 amino acids. V was pared by 3 bases and J by 5 bases, with 2 bases of the junction left unmatched.

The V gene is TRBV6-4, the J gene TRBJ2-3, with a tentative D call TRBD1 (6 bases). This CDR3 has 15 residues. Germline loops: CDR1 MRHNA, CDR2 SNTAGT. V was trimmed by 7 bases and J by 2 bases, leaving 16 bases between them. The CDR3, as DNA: TGTGCCAGCAAAGAACAGGGCGGATCCACAGATACGCAGTATTTT. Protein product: CASKEQGGSTDTQYF.

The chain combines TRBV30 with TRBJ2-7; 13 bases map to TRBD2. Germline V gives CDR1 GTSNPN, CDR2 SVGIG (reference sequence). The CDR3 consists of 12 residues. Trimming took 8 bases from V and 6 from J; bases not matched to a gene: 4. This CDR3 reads CAGLAGAGEQYF. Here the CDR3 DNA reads TGTGCCGGACTAGCGGGAGCAGGCGAGCAGTACTTC.

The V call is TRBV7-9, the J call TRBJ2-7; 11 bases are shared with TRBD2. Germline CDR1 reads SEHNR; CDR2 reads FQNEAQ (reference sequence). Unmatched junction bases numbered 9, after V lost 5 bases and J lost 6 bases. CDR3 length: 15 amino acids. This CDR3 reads CASSPGLAGSGEQYF. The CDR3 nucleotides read TGTGCCAGCAGCCCCGGACTAGCGGGTTCCGGCGAGCAGTACTTC.